What follows is one TCR beta chain and its context. This record comes from a study of blood T cell repertoires in COVID-19. Between the trimmed V and J ends, which lost 0 bases and 6 bases, there was a span of 9 bases. Germline CDR1 and CDR2: SGHRS and YFSETQ. The CDR3 is 14 residues long. Seattle patients were enrolled during active infection and followed longitudinally. In the original workflow: Amplification of reference gene primers was used by the study to estimate nucleated cell counts. Some clones are missing from TCRdb's copy, which holds only in-frame ones; the method was immunoSEQ multiplex PCR. V, J and clone size are taken as reported in that table, and D and trimming were inferred from the DNA itself. The sample gives more than 75,000 clones, more than 70% of which show up once; 2.5% to 3.5% is in the top ten.

Specimen: peripheral blood. This chain joins TRBV5-1 and TRBJ2-2, with D tentatively TRBD1 (5 bases). The origin of this receptor is a man aged 45-65 years with COVID-19, enrolled during active disease. The CDR3 loop is CASSLGGRSGELFF. The CDR3, as DNA: TGCGCCAGCAGCTTGGGGGGCCGATCCGGGGAGCTGTTTTTT. The whole variable domain, remainder taken from reference TRBV5-1 and TRBJ2-2, is KAGVTQTPRYLIKTRGQQVTLSCSPISGHRSVSWYQQTPGQGLQFLFEYFSETQRNKGNFPGRFSGRQFSNSRSEMNVSTLELGDSALYLCASSLGGRSGELFFGEGSRLTVL.